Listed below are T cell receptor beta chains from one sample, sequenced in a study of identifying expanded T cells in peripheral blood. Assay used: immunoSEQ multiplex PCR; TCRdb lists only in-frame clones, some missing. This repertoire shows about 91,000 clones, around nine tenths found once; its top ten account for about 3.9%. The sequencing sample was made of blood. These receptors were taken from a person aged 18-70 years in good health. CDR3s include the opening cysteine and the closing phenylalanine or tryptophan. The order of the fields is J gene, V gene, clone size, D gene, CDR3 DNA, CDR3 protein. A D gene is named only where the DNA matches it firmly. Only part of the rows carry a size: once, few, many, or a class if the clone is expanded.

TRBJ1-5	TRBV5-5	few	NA	TGTGCCAGCAGCCCGGGATACCAGCCCCAGCATTTT	CASSPGYQPQHF
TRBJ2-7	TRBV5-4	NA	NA	TGTGCCAGCAGCTTGGCATTGCGAACCTACGAGCAGTACTTC	CASSLALRTYEQYF
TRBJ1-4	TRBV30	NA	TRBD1	TGTGCCTGGAGTCCAAGGGGGCTGGGCGAAAAACTGTTTTTT	CAWSPRGLGEKLFF
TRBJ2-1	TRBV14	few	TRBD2	TGTGCCAGCAGCCAAGATGAGACTAGCCACAACAATGAGCAGTTCTTC	CASSQDETSHNNEQFF
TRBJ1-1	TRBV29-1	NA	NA	TGCAGCGGATGGACGGTGAACACTGAAGCTTTCTTT	CSGWTVNTEAFF
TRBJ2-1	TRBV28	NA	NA	TGTGCCAGCAGTGGGGTATTCTATGAGCAGTTCTTC	CASSGVFYEQFF
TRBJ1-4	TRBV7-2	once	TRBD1	TGTGCCAGCAGCTTACTACAGGGGGCAGGGGAACTGTTTTTT	CASSLLQGAGELFF
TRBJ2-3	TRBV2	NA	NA	TGTGCCAGCAGGATTACTAGCACAGATACGCAGTATTTT	CASRITSTDTQYF
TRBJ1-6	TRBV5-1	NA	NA	TGCGCCAGCAGCTTGGTCGGTACAGGGTGGAATTCACCCCTCCACTTT	CASSLVGTGWNSPLHF
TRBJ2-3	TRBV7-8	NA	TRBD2	TGTGCCAGCAGCACCTTGGCTAGCGGATCCACAGATACGCAGTATTTT	CASSTLASGSTDTQYF
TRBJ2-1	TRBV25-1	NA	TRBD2	TGTGCCAGCAGTGGGACTAGCGGGAGTAGCTACAATGAGCAGTTCTTC	CASSGTSGSSYNEQFF
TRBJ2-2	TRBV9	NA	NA	TGTGCCAGCAGCGTAGTTAGTACCGGGGAGCTGTTTTTT	CASSVVSTGELFF
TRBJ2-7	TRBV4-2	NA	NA	TGTGCCAGCAGCCAGCAAGGTCTGGGCCCCTACGAGCAGTACTTC	CASSQQGLGPYEQYF
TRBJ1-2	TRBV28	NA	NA	TGTGCCAGCAGTTTAGGCACAGCTAACTATGGCTACACCTTC	CASSLGTANYGYTF
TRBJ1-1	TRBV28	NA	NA	TGTGCCAGCAAACTACAGGGTTGGATGGGTGAAGCTTTCTTT	CASKLQGWMGEAFF
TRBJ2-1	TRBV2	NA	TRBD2	TGTGCCAGCAACCTAGCGGAATCGGTTGAGCAGTTCTTC	CASNLAESVEQFF
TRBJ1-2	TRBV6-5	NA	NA	TGTGCCAGCAGTTCAGGAGGGACGAACTATGGCTACACCTTC	CASSSGGTNYGYTF
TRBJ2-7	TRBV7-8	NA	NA	TGTGCCAGCAGCTTCAGCTACGAGCAGTACTTC	CASSFSYEQYF
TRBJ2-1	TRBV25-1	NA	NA	TGTGCCAGCAGTTCGAGCAGCGGGCCTTACAATGAGCAGTTCTTC	CASSSSSGPYNEQFF
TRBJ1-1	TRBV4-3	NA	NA	TGCGCCAGCAGCCAAGATCGGGGCCTTGGCGGCTCCTTT	CASSQDRGLGGSF
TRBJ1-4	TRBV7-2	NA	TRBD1	TGTGCCAGCAGCTTGGGGACAGGCTACACTAATGAAAAACTGTTTTTT	CASSLGTGYTNEKLFF
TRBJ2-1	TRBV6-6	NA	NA	TGTGCCAGCAGTCTTACGAGCGGGAATGAGCAGTTCTTC	CASSLTSGNEQFF
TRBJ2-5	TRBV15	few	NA	TGTGCCACCAGCAGTGTAGGGGGTTGGGAGACCCAGTACTTC	CATSSVGGWETQYF
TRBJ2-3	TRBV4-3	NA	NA	TGCGCCAGCAGCCAAGTTCTCCCGGGAGCTTCGCCGGATACGCAGTATTTT	CASSQVLPGASPDTQYF
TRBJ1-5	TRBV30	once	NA	TGTGCCTGGAGTGTTCGAAGCAATCAGCCCCAGCATTTT	CAWSVRSNQPQHF
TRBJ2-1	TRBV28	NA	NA	TGTGCCAGCAGCATGACAGACAATGAGCAGTTCTTC	CASSMTDNEQFF
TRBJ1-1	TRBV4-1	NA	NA	TGCGCCAGCAGCCAAGGTTTGCAGCTGCGGACTGAAGCTTTCTTT	CASSQGLQLRTEAFF
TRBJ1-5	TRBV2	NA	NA	TGTGCCAGCAGTGAAGGAACTGTTCGGTTAGGCAATCAGCCCCAGCATTTT	CASSEGTVRLGNQPQHF
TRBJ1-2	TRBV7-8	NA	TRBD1	TGTGCCAGCAGCAGAGGACAGGCAACTTATGGCTACACCTTC	CASSRGQATYGYTF
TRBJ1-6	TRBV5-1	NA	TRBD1	TGCGCCAGCAGCTTGACAGGGGAGAATTCACCCCTCCACTTT	CASSLTGENSPLHF
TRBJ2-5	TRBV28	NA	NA	TGTGCCAGCAGACCCCCGGACAGACAAGAGACCCAGTACTTC	CASRPPDRQETQYF
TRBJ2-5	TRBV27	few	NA	TGTGCCAGCAGTTATACTAGCTCTACAGAGACCCAGTACTTC	CASSYTSSTETQYF
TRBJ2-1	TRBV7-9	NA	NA	TGTGCCAGCAGCTTAGCGGTCGCCAATGAGCAGTTCTTC	CASSLAVANEQFF
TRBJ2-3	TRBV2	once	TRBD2	TGTGCCAGCAGTGGAGGGAGTCGGGAGGGCCGGGGCGGCACAGATACGCAGTATTTT	CASSGGSREGRGGTDTQYF
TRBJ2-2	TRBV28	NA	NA	TGTGCCAGCAGGTCAGACAGGCCCACCGGGGAGCTGTTTTTT	CASRSDRPTGELFF
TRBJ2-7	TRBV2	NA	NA	TGTGCCAGCAGTGACCGGGTTGCTGGCGAGCAGTACTTC	CASSDRVAGEQYF
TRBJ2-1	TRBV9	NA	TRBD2	TGTGCCAGCACCAACGGCTGGCTAGCGGGGGTAGATGAGCAGTTCTTC	CASTNGWLAGVDEQFF
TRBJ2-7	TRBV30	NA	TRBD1	TGTGCCTGGGGGACAGCCTACGAGCAGTACTTC	CAWGTAYEQYF
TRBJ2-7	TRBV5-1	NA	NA	TGCGCCAGCAGCCCCCCTCCCGGCCAGTACTTC	CASSPPPGQYF
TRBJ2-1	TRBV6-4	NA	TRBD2	TGTGCCAGCAGTGACGGAGCGGGATCCTACAATGAGCAGTTCTTC	CASSDGAGSYNEQFF
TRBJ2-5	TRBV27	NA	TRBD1	TGTGCCAGCAGTGCGCCCCGGACAGGGGGCGTAGAGACCCAGTACTTC	CASSAPRTGGVETQYF
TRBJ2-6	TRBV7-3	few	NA	TGTGCCAGCAGCTTAACCCTGGCAACTGGGGCCAACGTCCTGACTTTC	CASSLTLATGANVLTF
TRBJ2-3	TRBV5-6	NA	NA	TGTGCCAGCAGCTTGTTGGGTGCAGATACGCAGTATTTT	CASSLLGADTQYF
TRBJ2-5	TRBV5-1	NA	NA	TGCGCCAGCAGGCAGTCCGGGACCGAAGAGACCCAGTACTTC	CASRQSGTEETQYF
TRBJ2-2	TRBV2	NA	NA	TGTGCCAGCAGGGTAAAGGGCGGGGAGCTGTTTTTT	CASRVKGGELFF
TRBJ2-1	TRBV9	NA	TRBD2	TGTGCCAGCACTAGCGGGAGCTCCTACAATGAGCAGTTCTTC	CASTSGSSYNEQFF
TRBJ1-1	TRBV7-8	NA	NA	TGTGCCAGCAGCCCCACCCCGGATTACACTGAAGCTTTCTTT	CASSPTPDYTEAFF
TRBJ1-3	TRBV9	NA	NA	TGTGCCAGCAGCGTAGTAGAGTTTGGAAACACCATATATTTT	CASSVVEFGNTIYF
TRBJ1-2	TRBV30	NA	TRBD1	TGTGCCTGCCAGGGGGGTGGCTACACCTTC	CACQGGGYTF